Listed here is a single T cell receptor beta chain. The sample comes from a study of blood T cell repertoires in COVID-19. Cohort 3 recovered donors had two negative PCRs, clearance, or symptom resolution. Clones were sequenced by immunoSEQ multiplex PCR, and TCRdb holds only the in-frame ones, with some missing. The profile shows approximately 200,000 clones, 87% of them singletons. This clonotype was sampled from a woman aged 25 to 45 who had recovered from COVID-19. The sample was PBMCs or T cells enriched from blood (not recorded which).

DNA for the CDR3: TGTGCCAGCTCCCGGACAGGGCAAAATGAAAAACTGTTTTTT. The encoded protein is CASSRTGQNEKLFF. The chain links TRBV18 to TRBJ1-4; TRBD1 aligns across 8 bases. The junction had 5 bases not matched to a gene; V was cut back by 6 bases and J by 5 bases. The germline gives CDR1 KGHSH, CDR2 LQKENI. The CDR3 is 14 residues long. Variable domain in full (rest from reference TRBV18 and TRBJ1-4): NAGVMQNPRHLVRRRGQEARLRCSPMKGHSHVYWYRQLPEEGLKFMVYLQKENIIDESGMPKERFSAEFPKEGPSILRIQQVVRGDSAAYFCASSRTGQNEKLFFGSGTQLSVL.